What follows is one T cell receptor (beta chain) and its context. Its antigen remains unidentified. Base qualities are not recorded, but no much larger clone differs from it by a single base. These data come from a study of cytomegalovirus exposure and HLA in healthy donors (dated by TCRdb to 2016 to 2017). In the study overall: In an earlier analysis of fewer than 750 of the donors, 250 to 300 Gb of sequence data and approximately 100 million unique TCR beta sequences from some 170 million T cells were reported. Roughly 300 gigabases of sequencing data and approximately 93 million unique TCR sequences were included in an early release covering roughly 600 HLA-typed donors. Of the approximately 400 genotyped donors, less than 90% were placed in the genetic ancestry cluster associated with self-reported Caucasian donors. The aim of the study was to test whether cataloging public T cell receptors could identify signatures of past pathogen exposure. The T cell repertoires of roughly 660 subjects were profiled by immunosequencing and related to cytomegalovirus serostatus. Along with the approximately 600-subject first cohort, a separate validation cohort of over a hundred different subjects was used. High-throughput TCR immunosequencing, statistical association of individual TCRs with disease status, and machine learning were combined to predict cytomegalovirus infection status. To study patterns of TCR occurrence, a later analysis re-analyzed previously published TCR beta repertoires from 550 to 800 donors and added high-resolution HLA genotyping. The later analysis used no new phenotypic data to find candidate immune exposures, relying instead on TCR beta sequences and their occurrence across donors. In an earlier analysis of about 590 of the donors, high-throughput TCR beta sequencing was used to judge whether each TCR beta V gene segment behaved as functional or pseudogenic. Donor age, sex, ethnicity and CMV serostatus were compiled together with the repertoire data. Genome-wide SNP genotypes for about 65% of the 666 donors were used in a later genetic analysis, which treated that subset as a discovery cohort. All discovery cohort repertoires had been generated using a single sequencing platform. Both class I and class II loci were covered by HLA typing, at four-digit resolution. Typing coverage varied by locus: roughly 629-630 donors for A, B, C, DRB1 and DQB1; approximately 500 for DQA1; some 610 for DPA1; more than 450 for DPB1. Four or five DR-DQ haplotypes were handled as single units for association and clustering because linkage in the cohort was strong. On average, 235,054 unique TCR beta nucleotide sequences were sequenced per donor among 398 genotyped donors of the cohort, with roughly 20% of those sequences being non-productive.

Beyond this particular receptor, the publication reports: Broadly in line with IMGT annotations, most TCR beta V segments showed up in productive rearrangements about 90% or about 30% of the time in an earlier analysis of approximately 600 of the donors. When HLA alleles, especially DR and DQ, strongly co-occurred, attributing TCR associations to individual alleles was difficult. A later analysis found that most CMV-associated TCR beta chains appeared HLA-restricted, with HLA associations seemingly driven largely by CMV exposure. Sequencing depth was assumed to be roughly uniform across donors in the presence/absence analyses, though that assumption may not hold. A later analysis found that TCR association rates varied across HLA loci, with DRB1 alleles showing the most associated TCRs and HLA-C alleles the fewest. In both the original and validation cohorts, the classifier was reported to diagnose cytomegalovirus status with high specificity and sensitivity. A later analysis associated 16,951 TCR beta sequences with specific HLA alleles at a false discovery rate of 0.05. A later genetic analysis associated a missense DCLRE1C variant with V-gene and J-gene trimming of TCR beta chains, and an independent cohort replicated the association. In a later analysis, HLA-associated TCR beta chains showed more clonal expansion and lower generation probabilities than non-associated chains that were equally common. Correlated functional status among segregating V segments might reflect linkage disequilibrium, but an unknown experimental factor could not be ruled out. The only immune exposure information available for the cohort was CMV serostatus. This cohort had only TCR beta chains sequenced, and the lack of alpha or paired-chain data limited which features could be detected. A further reported finding was that TCR beta sequences accurately predicted the HLA-A and HLA-B alleles for most subjects in the first cohort. It was suggested by the authors that the approach could potentially be generalized to other disease states and immunological phenotypes. Because HLA typing was unavailable for some donors at each locus, only the typed subset was used in association tests. The sequencing pipeline was judged likely to have produced a cluster of highly shared sequence variants as a technical artifact. Several of the top co-occurrence clusters appeared to be linked to parvovirus B19, influenza, CMV and Epstein-Barr virus, according to a later analysis. Three of the identified cytomegalovirus-associated TCR beta chains were confirmed in vitro to be specific for cytomegalovirus antigens. While some public TCRs were present in many individuals, most TCR sequences turned up only very rarely across donors. Over 15 rarely observed V segments, including chromosome 9 orphons, were excluded from the earlier analysis of a few hundred of the donors because counts were too low. The study listed approximately 150 TCR beta chains as associated with cytomegalovirus. Compared with the approximately 710-donor mean, donors in an Asian-associated ancestry cluster had fewer N-insertions in productive TCRs, according to a later genetic analysis.

Libraries were prepared through the immunoSEQ multiplex PCR assay. The multiplex PCR relied on a mix of 60 forward primers for TCR Vbeta segments and 13 reverse primers for TCR Jbeta segments. The CDR3 region of rearranged TCR beta genes was amplified from genomic DNA with a multiplex PCR assay. Amplified TCR beta libraries were sequenced as 87-base-pair reads on the Illumina HiSeq System. The paper's data handling went like this. Across the 500 to 750 repertoires, a later analysis counted 80 million or so unique TCR beta chains, around 11 million of which were shared by at least two donors. Raw reads were error-corrected and collapsed into unique sequences with a nearest-neighbor algorithm that merged closely related sequences to remove PCR and sequencing errors. To assign V, D and J gene segments, CDR3 sequences were aligned to IMGT reference sequences. For a sequence to be retained, a match of at least six nucleotides was required to both a V gene segment and a J gene segment. A rearrangement was called productive if the CDR3 had no stop codons and remained in frame with V and J, and every other rearrangement was called non-productive. CDR3 was defined by IMGT convention, running from the second conserved V-encoded cysteine to the conserved J-encoded phenylalanine. The earlier analysis of about 530 of the donors excluded any sequence lacking an unambiguous match to a single V gene segment. In an earlier analysis of a few hundred of the donors, V segments were called functional above 56.7% productive rearrangements and were called segregating when the between-donor standard deviation exceeded 5%. A statistical classification framework was built to diagnose cytomegalovirus status from the catalog of TCR beta chain sequences. A later analysis assigned V and J genes by comparing TCR nucleotide sequences with IMGT/GENE-DB human TR gene sequences. The TCRdist pipeline was used in a later analysis to assign CDR3 sequences and most-parsimonious VDJ recombination scenarios. A later analysis defined each TCR beta chain by its CDR3 amino acid sequence plus V-gene family, and excluded reads lacking a unique V-gene family. In a later analysis, 450 to 600 highly shared, low-generation-probability nucleotide sequences were removed to address suspected cross-contamination and a sequencing artifact. For each public chain, a later analysis derived a clonal expansion index from normalized ranks of inferred template counts within each repertoire. Generation probabilities in a later analysis came from a VDJ recombination model fitted to out-of-frame rearrangements, and those results were checked against IGoR. In a later analysis, hypergeometric tests were used to score TCR-TCR, TCR-HLA and TCR-CMV co-occurrence, with a repertoire-size bias correction applied to TCR pairs. In a later analysis, false discovery rates were estimated by permuting HLA or CMV assignments 20 times. In a later analysis, co-occurring TCRs were grouped with DBSCAN, and TCRdist sequence similarity was added when clustering was performed within HLA-allele-positive subsets. Repertoires with fewer than 30,000 or more than 120,000 public chains were left out of co-occurrence clustering, as were several repertoires with anomalous nucleotide sharing. The immuneACCESS repertoire file appears here via TCRdb, limited to in-frame rearrangements. These files lack a portion of the clones; in checked studies, under half of the deficit traces to unresolved V genes, and the cause of the others is not known. That table is the source of V, J and clone size, and D and trimming were worked out from the DNA. The sample data list about 96,000 clones, and 65% to 75% of these were observed just once. Together, the top ten hold approximately 3% of the sample.

The cohort comprised 710 or so healthy bone marrow donors. At the time of sampling, every cohort member was nominally healthy, though immune exposures that went unrecorded were likely present. The donor was CMV seropositive and belonged to the group of about 290 seropositive cohort members. Each donor provided a peripheral blood sample, and peripheral blood mononuclear cells were used for TCR beta sequencing. Genomic DNA extraction from the blood cell samples was performed with the Qiagen DNeasy Blood Extraction Kit. The sequenced sample consisted of PBMCs. The clonotype originates from a female donor in good health and CMV-seropositive.

CDR3 sequence: CASSLGAGEKLFF. The nucleotide sequence is given as TGTGCCAGCAGCTTAGGGGCAGGGGAAAAACTGTTTTTT. The rearrangement combines TRBV7-9 with TRBJ1-4, with TRBD1 perhaps the D gene, on 5 matching bases. Cut back by 1 base and 8 bases, the V and J ends lie 8 bases apart. CDR1 and CDR2 were assigned from the germline V gene (reference sequence) as SEHNR and FQNEAQ. From the cysteine through the phenylalanine, the CDR3 covers 13 amino acids. CDR3 DNA only is kept here, 39 bases in frame from base 1.